A single sample gave rise to the 10 T cell receptor beta chains below, sequenced in a study of breast tumors, draining lymph nodes, adjacent tissues. TCRdb analysed the multiplex PCR reads with MiXCR anew, one entry per CDR3 protein. The data hold about 46,000 distinct CDR3 sequences, with 23% observed a single time. The sample taken for sequencing was breast tumor tissue. The source is a female donor with breast cancer. Some clones in this sample may be carry-over from other donors' samples.

With regard to this clonotype: Given a much more abundant clone one base away, this may be a read error. The chain has TRBV6-6 and TRBJ2-1; 8 bases match TRBD2. This CDR3 has 15 amino acids. Germline V lookup: CDR1 MNHNY, CDR2 SVGAGI (reference sequence). The DNA for the CDR3 is TGTGCCAGCAGTTACCTGCGGGGGGTATACAATGGGCAGTTCTTC. Amino acid sequence: CASSYLRGVYNGQFF.

Ten or more counts support this clonotype. The rearrangement joins TRBV29-1 to TRBJ2-7; a possible D gene is TRBD2 (6 bases). The CDR3 covers 13 residues. The V end was cut by 7 bases, the J end by 4 bases, with 17 bases between. Germline CDR1 is SQVTM and CDR2 is ANQGSEA. CDR3 sequence: CSAETSLTYEQYF. For the CDR3, the DNA is TGCAGCGCCGAGACTAGTCTAACGTACGAGCAGTACTTC.

This clonotype was observed a few times. This chain links TRBV18 with TRBJ2-3; D call uncertain. This CDR3 contains 14 residues. V lost 0 bases to trimming and J lost 0 bases, with 4 bases between them. Germline V gene data show CDR1 as KGHSH and CDR2 as LQKENI. DNA for the CDR3: TGTGCCAGCTCACCACCATCGAGCACAGATACGCAGTATTTT. Its translation: CASSPPSSTDTQYF.

This clonotype appeared many times. The J gene is TRBJ2-2, the V gene TRBV6-4; 7 bases fit TRBD1. The CDR3 runs to 15 residues. The trim removed 6 bases at V and 4 bases at J, leaving 8 bases unmatched. Germline V lookup: CDR1 MRHNA, CDR2 SNTAGT. The DNA for the CDR3 is TGTGCCAGCAGAGGACAGGCGCTGGGCACCGGGGAGCTGTTTTTT. Its translation is CASRGQALGTGELFF.

This clonotype has a count of ten or more. The chain joins TRBV19 to TRBJ2-5, with 7 bases fitting TRBD1. Germline loops: CDR1 LNHDA, CDR2 SQIVND (reference sequence). With 5 bases clipped from V and 8 bases from J, the junction kept 17 bases outside the gene matches. This CDR3 has 16 residues. CDR3 coding DNA: TGTGCCAGTAGTGCCTACCGGGACAGACTCTTTGGAACCCAGTACTTC. As protein: CASSAYRDRLFGTQYF.

In this sample, this clonotype is medium-sized. This chain uses TRBV7-2 with TRBJ1-6, with 7 positions matching TRBD1. Germline CDR1 reads SGHTA; CDR2 reads FQGNSA. The CDR3 totals 14 residues. The junction had 3 bases not matched to a gene; V was cut back by 3 bases and J by 7 bases. The CDR3 region is CASSLGTANSPLHF. The CDR3 DNA reads TGTGCCAGCAGCTTGGGGACAGCGAATTCACCCCTCCACTTT.

The table lists this clonotype with many counts. The chain is built from TRBV4-1 and TRBJ2-5; a possible D gene is TRBD1 (6 bases). The CDR3 is made up of 18 amino acids. CDR1 and CDR2 (germline): MGHRA, YSYEKL. V was trimmed by 2 bases and J by 5 bases, leaving 24 bases between them. Here the CDR3 reads CASSQSRVYRAPRETQYF. CDR3 nucleotides: TGCGCCAGCAGCCAATCTAGGGTCTACAGGGCTCCTCGGGAGACCCAGTACTTC.

The gene calls are TRBV28 and TRBJ2-7, with D hard to call. V was clipped by 5 bases and J by 4 bases, with 9 bases between them. From germline, CDR1 is MDHEN and CDR2 SYDVKM. The CDR3 sequence is 12 residues long. CDR3 nucleotide sequence: TGTGCCAGCAGTAGGATTATATACGAGCAGTACTTC. This translates into CASSRIIYEQYF. Supplemented by reference TRBV28 and TRBJ2-7, the full variable domain reads DVKVTQSSRYLVKRTGEKVFLECVQDMDHENMFWYRQDPGLGLRLIYFSYDVKMKEKGDIPEGYSVSREKKERFSLILESASTNQTSMYLCASSRIIYEQYFGPGTRLTVT.

The table lists this clonotype with many counts. The chain has TRBV12-5 and TRBJ1-4, with D possibly TRBD1 on 6 matching bases. The CDR3 loop spans 17 amino acids. V was pared by 4 bases and J by 0 bases, with 15 bases between. In germline, CDR1 is LGHNT, CDR2 FRNRAP. The CDR3 DNA sequence: TGTGCTAGTGGTTCGGACAGAACAAAGGCAACTAATGAAAAACTGTTTTTT. Translating gives CASGSDRTKATNEKLFF.

The table lists this clonotype with many counts. This chain links TRBV18 with TRBJ1-3; no clear D gene. The CDR3 is 11 amino acids. The V end lost 4 bases, the J end lost 8 bases, and 6 bases lay between the germline ends. Germline V CDR1 and CDR2: KGHSH, LQKENI. In DNA form, the CDR3 reads TGTGCCAGCTCACGTGCGGACACCATATATTTT. This codes for CASSRADTIYF.